The present entry profiles one T cell receptor beta chain with its context. Its specificity is unknown. This sample is part of a study of vaccination effects on CD4 cells after COVID-19. Overall study: BNT162b2 vaccine or mRNA-1273 vaccine was given to participants in two doses.

The repertoire was sequenced with immunoSEQ multiplex PCR; TCRdb's copy has only in-frame clones and lacks some. This table has approximately 40,000 clones, approximately 70% appearing once. Antigen-specific CD4+ T cells were expanded (with viral peptide pools) by the ViraFEST assay ahead of sequencing. Cells that had been cultured for approximately eleven days were the source of isolated CD4+ T cells. SARS-CoV-2 infected the person between March and December 2020, as confirmed by PCR. Half-medium replacement with IL-2 medium occurred on days 3 and 7. The CDR3 contains 15 residues. V trimming: 4 bases; J trimming: 7 bases; junction bases outside the gene matches: 9. The germline CDR1 and CDR2 sequences are SGHNT and YYREEE (reference sequence).

This chain links TRBV5-4 with TRBJ1-4, with 8 bases matching TRBD1. This sequence was found in a human donor who had a prior SARS-CoV-2 infection. The source was CD4+ T cells from PBMCs cultured with a peptide pool, collected before COVID-19 vaccination. The CDR3 spells CASSQRTGSGEKLFF. The CDR3 DNA sequence: TGTGCCAGCAGCCAAAGGACAGGGTCGGGTGAAAAACTGTTTTTT.